This TCR beta chain was profiled in a study of human T cells and chemical hapten exposure. Study overall: Predominantly women, the patients had alopecia areata, totalis or universalis. Among samples, TCR yields varied mainly because of small differences in pooled library volume. Study conclusions and caveats: Counts of expanded TCRs (at PT1) showed a positive correlation with patch test score.

Time point in this sample: patch test 1, 2 weeks after DPC sensitization. Documented treatment: therapeutic diphenylcyclopropenone sensitization with weekly scalp DPC. Remarks on this clonotype: Its antigen is unidentified.

MiXCR, run by TCRdb on the RACE reads, gives a single entry per CDR3 protein. The data hold roughly 180,000 distinct CDR3 sequences, with about a fifth observed a single time. The CDR3 is 13 amino acids. V was shortened by 6 bases and J by 5 bases, with 13 bases between the two germline ends. CDR1 and CDR2 from the germline V gene are KGHSH and LQKENI. The clonotype originates from a woman between 45 and 65 years old with alopecia areata. Some clones in this sample may be carry-over from other donors' samples. The chain has TRBV18 and TRBJ1-2, with D perhaps matching TRBD1 (6 bases). The sample in question was whole blood, obtained in connection with sensitization to the hapten diphenylcyclopropenone (DPC). The CDR3: CASSDGQLYGYTF. CDR3 DNA sequence: TGTGCCAGCTCTGATGGACAGTTGTATGGCTACACCTTC.